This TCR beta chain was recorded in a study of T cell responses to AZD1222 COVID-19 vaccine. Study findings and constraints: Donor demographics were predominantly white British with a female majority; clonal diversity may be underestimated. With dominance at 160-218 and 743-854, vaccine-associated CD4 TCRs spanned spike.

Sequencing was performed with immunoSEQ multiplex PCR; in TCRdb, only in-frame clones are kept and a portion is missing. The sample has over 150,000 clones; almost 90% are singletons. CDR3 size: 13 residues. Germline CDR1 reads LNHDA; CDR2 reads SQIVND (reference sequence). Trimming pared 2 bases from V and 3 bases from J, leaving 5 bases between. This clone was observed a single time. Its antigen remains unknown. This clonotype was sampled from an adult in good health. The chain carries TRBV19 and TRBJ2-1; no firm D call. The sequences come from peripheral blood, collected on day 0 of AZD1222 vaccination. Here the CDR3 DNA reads TGTGCCAGTAGTATAAACAGCTACAATGAGCAGTTCTTC. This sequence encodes CASSINSYNEQFF.